This is a list of T cell receptor beta chains from one sample in a study of blood T cell repertoires in COVID-19. Clones were sequenced by immunoSEQ multiplex PCR, and TCRdb holds only the in-frame ones, with some missing. Altogether 200,000 or so clones are present, more than 70% being singletons, with the ten largest covering under 2.5%. Sequenced: PBMCs or T cells enriched from blood (not recorded which). The receptors shown here come from a woman in her 40s with acute COVID-19. Each CDR3 is given with its conserved first and last residue. A D gene is named only where the DNA matches it firmly. Size is omitted from some rows. Given values are once, few, many or a class for expanded clones.

>TRBV11-2|13|-|TRBJ2-5|-
TGTGCCAGCAGCCCCGGTCAGGGGGAGACCCAGTACTTC
CASSPGQGETQYF
>TRBV7-2|14|-|TRBJ1-5|TRBD1
TGTGCCAGCAGCTTTGGGACAGACAATCAGCCCCAGCATTTT
CASSFGTDNQPQHF
>TRBV6-6|16|once|TRBJ2-3|TRBD2
TGTGCCAGCAGCCGACTAGCGGGGGGTTCCACAGATACGCAGTATTTT
CASSRLAGGSTDTQYF
>TRBV24-1|13|-|TRBJ1-3|-
TGTGCCACCAGTGAGGGAGGGGGAAACACCATATATTTT
CATSEGGGNTIYF
>TRBV7-9|13|-|TRBJ1-1|-
TGTGCCAGCAGCTTCATGGGAGGAACTGAAGCTTTCTTT
CASSFMGGTEAFF
>TRBV5-1|14|-|TRBJ1-4|-
TGCGCCAGCAGCTTGGACAGGCCTAATGAAAAACTGTTTTTT
CASSLDRPNEKLFF
>TRBV27|15|-|TRBJ1-1|TRBD1
TGTGCCAGCAGTTTATGGACAGGGGGCTCCACTGAAGCTTTCTTT
CASSLWTGGSTEAFF
>TRBV19|15|-|TRBJ2-3|-
TGTGCCAGTAGTATTAGCAGGGGAACCACAGATACGCAGTATTTT
CASSISRGTTDTQYF
>TRBV11-2|17|-|TRBJ1-6|TRBD1
TGTGCCAGCAGCCCCGGGACAGGGAACTCCTATAATTCACCCCTCCACTTT
CASSPGTGNSYNSPLHF
>TRBV3-1/TRBV3-2|15|-|TRBJ2-3|-
TGTGCCAGCAGCCCCCGACAGGGAGGAGCAGATACGCAGTATTTT
CASSPRQGGADTQYF
>TRBV2|13|-|TRBJ1-2|-
TGTGCCAGCAGTGGAAGGGGCAACTATGGCTACACCTTC
CASSGRGNYGYTF
>TRBV7-8|17|-|TRBJ2-1|TRBD2
TGTGCCAGCAGAGCGAGGCTAGCGGCTTCCTCCTACAATGAGCAGTTCTTC
CASRARLAASSYNEQFF
>TRBV20-1|17|-|TRBJ1-5|-
TGCAGTGCTAGTAGGTTAGATGGCAGGGTAGGCAATCAGCCCCAGCATTTT
CSASRLDGRVGNQPQHF
>TRBV6-6|14|-|TRBJ1-2|TRBD1
TGTGCCAGCAGTCCGACAGGGGGCGTCTATGGCTACACCTTC
CASSPTGGVYGYTF
>TRBV6-1|12|-|TRBJ1-1|-
TGTGCCAGCAGTGAGGGGACATCCGAAGCTTTCTTT
CASSEGTSEAFF
>TRBV2|14|-|TRBJ1-2|-
TGTGCCAGCAGTGAAATAGCGGGTAACTATGGCTACACCTTC
CASSEIAGNYGYTF
>TRBV5-1|14|-|TRBJ1-1|-
TGCGCCAGCAGCTCGACATATCCGAACACTGAAGCTTTCTTT
CASSSTYPNTEAFF
>TRBV5-6|15|-|TRBJ1-4|TRBD1
TGTGCCAGCAGCCAGGGACAGTTAAATAATGAAAAACTGTTTTTT
CASSQGQLNNEKLFF
>TRBV6-2/TRBV6-3|18|-|TRBJ1-5|TRBD1
TGTGCCAGCAGTTACCGGGACAGCCTTCCCGAGGCCAATCAGCCCCAGCATTTT
CASSYRDSLPEANQPQHF
>TRBV7-2|13|-|TRBJ2-5|-
TGTGCCAGCAGCCGGGACTTATGGGAGACCCAGTACTTC
CASSRDLWETQYF
>TRBV18|13|-|TRBJ2-1|TRBD1
TGTGCCAGCTCGGGACAGGGGCTCAATGAGCAGTTCTTC
CASSGQGLNEQFF
>TRBV9|15|-|TRBJ1-2|-
TGTGCCAGCAGCGTAGCAGCGGATCTGATCTATGGCTACACCTTC
CASSVAADLIYGYTF
>TRBV10-3|14|once|TRBJ2-3|-
TGTGCCATCAGTGTGGTAGAGGCCATAGATACGCAGTATTTT
CAISVVEAIDTQYF
>TRBV4-1|13|-|TRBJ2-1|TRBD1
TGCGCCAGCAGCGCGGGACAGGGGGATGAGCAGTTCTTC
CASSAGQGDEQFF
>TRBV19|14|-|TRBJ1-2|-
TGTGCCAGTAGTATAGTGGCAGGACTCTATGGCTACACCTTC
CASSIVAGLYGYTF
>TRBV29-1|14|-|TRBJ2-7|-
TGCAGCGTTTCGAACCTCCTAGGGCCGGGGGAGCAGTACTTC
CSVSNLLGPGEQYF
>TRBV3-1/TRBV3-2|12|-|TRBJ2-3|-
TGTGCCAGCAGCCAAGTAGCAAATACGCAGTATTTT
CASSQVANTQYF
>TRBV5-1|14|-|TRBJ2-7|-
TGCGCCAGCAGCTTGGTAGGGGGTGGCTACGAGCAGTACTTC
CASSLVGGGYEQYF
>TRBV7-2|14|-|TRBJ2-2|-
TGTGCCAGCAGCTTAGCGGGCCCCACCGGGGAGCTGTTTTTT
CASSLAGPTGELFF
>TRBV27|15|-|TRBJ1-6|-
TGTGCCAGCAGTTTATCGTCGGGGGTAGGGTCACCCCTCCACTTT
CASSLSSGVGSPLHF
>TRBV28|12|-|TRBJ1-1|-
TGTGCCAGCAGACTCCCCACAGGGAGAGCTTTCTTT
CASRLPTGRAFF
>TRBV16|17|-|TRBJ2-1|TRBD2
TGTGCCAGCAGCCAACTGACTAGCGGGAGTACCTACAATGAGCAGTTCTTC
CASSQLTSGSTYNEQFF
>TRBV6-5|15|-|TRBJ2-2|TRBD1
TGTGCCAGCAGTTATGAGGGGGCGGACACCGGGGAGCTGTTTTTT
CASSYEGADTGELFF
>TRBV4-3|18|-|TRBJ2-7|-
TGCGCCAGCAGCCTAGGCAGGGGAGGGGACCCGACCTCCTACGAGCAGTACTTC
CASSLGRGGDPTSYEQYF
>TRBV5-1|15|-|TRBJ2-5|TRBD2
TGCGCCAGCAGCTTCGAGACTAGCGGGTACGAGACCCAGTACTTC
CASSFETSGYETQYF
>TRBV24-1|15|-|TRBJ1-1|TRBD1
TGTGCCACCAGTGACCCTAACAGGGGGCTCGGTGAAGCTTTCTTT
CATSDPNRGLGEAFF
>TRBV11-2|15|-|TRBJ2-5|-
TGTGCCAGCAGCTTATCGGTAATGGCAGGGGAGACCCAGTACTTC
CASSLSVMAGETQYF
>TRBV19|15|-|TRBJ1-2|TRBD1
TGTGCCAGTAGTGCCGGACAGGGGGCTAACTATGGCTACACCTTC
CASSAGQGANYGYTF
>TRBV29-1|12|-|TRBJ1-2|-
TGCAGCGTTGAAACAGGGACCTATGGCTACACCTTC
CSVETGTYGYTF
>TRBV27|16|-|TRBJ1-1|-
TGTGCCAGCAGTTTATCGTTCCGTGTGAGGAACACTGAAGCTTTCTTT
CASSLSFRVRNTEAFF
>TRBV3-1/TRBV3-2|14|-|TRBJ2-7|TRBD1
TGTGCCAGCAGCCTGGGGACAGGGTGGTACGAGCAGTACTTC
CASSLGTGWYEQYF
>TRBV3-1/TRBV3-2|14|-|TRBJ1-2|-
TGTGCCAGCAGCCCCCCGAGTTCCCGGTATGGCTACACCTTC
CASSPPSSRYGYTF
>TRBV21-1|14|few|TRBJ1-1|-
TGTGCCAGCAGCAAAGCGTCAGAGAACACTGAAGCTTTCTTT
CASSKASENTEAFF
>TRBV6-2/TRBV6-3|16|-|TRBJ2-2|-
TGTGCCAGCAGTTACTCGAATCGCGTGAACACCGGGGAGCTGTTTTTT
CASSYSNRVNTGELFF
>TRBV12-3/TRBV12-4|12|-|TRBJ1-2|-
TGTGCCAGCAGTTTAGCCAGGGCGGGCTACACCTTC
CASSLARAGYTF
>TRBV6-1|16|-|TRBJ2-7|TRBD2
TGTGCCAGCAGTGAAGTAAGACTAGCGACAACCTACGAGCAGTACTTC
CASSEVRLATTYEQYF
>TRBV3-1/TRBV3-2|13|once|TRBJ1-1|-
TGTGCCAGCAGCCTAGAGCCGACTGAGGGAGCTTTCTTT
CASSLEPTEGAFF
>TRBV11-2|16|few|TRBJ1-1|-
TGTGCCAGCAGCTTTCCGCTTACAGGGCTGAACACTGAAGCTTTCTTT
CASSFPLTGLNTEAFF
>TRBV29-1|13|-|TRBJ1-5|-
TGCAGCGTTCGCGACAGCTTCAATCAGCCCCAGCATTTT
CSVRDSFNQPQHF
>TRBV11-3|12|-|TRBJ1-4|-
TGTGCCAGCAGCTTTTTACAGGGTCCCCTGTTTTTT
CASSFLQGPLFF
>TRBV7-9|13|once|TRBJ1-2|-
TGTGCCAGCAGCTTAGGGGGTAGGGGTGGCTACACCTTC
CASSLGGRGGYTF
>TRBV30|13|-|TRBJ1-6|TRBD1
TGTGCCTGGACGGACAGGTTTGGATCACCCCTCCACTTT
CAWTDRFGSPLHF